These T cell receptor beta chains were read from a single sample in a study of long-term antiretroviral therapy in people with HIV. Data came from immunoSEQ multiplex PCR; TCRdb stores just in-frame clones and leaves some out. This table has more than 15,000 clones, 91% appearing once. Source: unsorted PBMCs, taken 0.3 years after starting antiretroviral therapy. All receptors derive from a man aged 55-75 years with HIV. CDR3s include the opening cysteine and the closing phenylalanine or tryptophan. The order of the fields is CDR3 DNA, CDR3 protein, clone size, J gene, V gene, D gene. A D gene is named only where the DNA matches it firmly. Clone sizes are given selectively: once, few, many, or a class where the clone is expanded.

cdr3_nt: TGTGCCAGCAGCTTAGCCCTCTTCGGGACAGGGGCTCACAATGAGCAGTTCTTC; cdr3_aa: CASSLALFGTGAHNEQFF; clone_size: -; j_call: TRBJ2-1; v_call: TRBV11-2; d_call: TRBD1
cdr3_nt: TGTGCCAGCAGTGACTCGAGGGCTAGTAACTGGTACGAGCAGTACTTC; cdr3_aa: CASSDSRASNWYEQYF; clone_size: -; j_call: TRBJ2-7; v_call: TRBV6-4; d_call: -
cdr3_nt: TGTGCCAGCAGCCCCTCGAACTATGGCTACACCTTC; cdr3_aa: CASSPSNYGYTF; clone_size: few; j_call: TRBJ1-2; v_call: TRBV9; d_call: -
cdr3_nt: TGTGCCAGCAGCTTAGGGCAGGGTTGGGTATATGGCTACACCTTC; cdr3_aa: CASSLGQGWVYGYTF; clone_size: -; j_call: TRBJ1-2; v_call: TRBV11-2; d_call: -
cdr3_nt: TGTGCCAGCAGCCAAGCGCCGGGACTAGCGGTAGATACGCAGTATTTT; cdr3_aa: CASSQAPGLAVDTQYF; clone_size: -; j_call: TRBJ2-3; v_call: TRBV4-2; d_call: TRBD2
cdr3_nt: TGTGCCAGTAGTATAGCAACAGGGACCTATGGCTACACCTTC; cdr3_aa: CASSIATGTYGYTF; clone_size: -; j_call: TRBJ1-2; v_call: TRBV19; d_call: -
cdr3_nt: TGTGCCAGCAGCCGCACGCCGGGGGTGAACATTCAGTACTTC; cdr3_aa: CASSRTPGVNIQYF; clone_size: -; j_call: TRBJ2-4; v_call: TRBV7-2; d_call: -
cdr3_nt: TGCGCCAGCAGCTTGAGGATCGCGAACACCGGGGAGCTGTTTTTT; cdr3_aa: CASSLRIANTGELFF; clone_size: -; j_call: TRBJ2-2; v_call: TRBV5-1; d_call: -
cdr3_nt: TGTGCCAGCAGCCGCGTCGGGTTAGCGGGAGGGTACAATGAGCAGTTCTTC; cdr3_aa: CASSRVGLAGGYNEQFF; clone_size: -; j_call: TRBJ2-1; v_call: TRBV5-5; d_call: TRBD2
cdr3_nt: TGTGCCAGCAGTACAGAGAGCAATCAGCCCCAGCATTTT; cdr3_aa: CASSTESNQPQHF; clone_size: -; j_call: TRBJ1-5; v_call: TRBV2; d_call: -
cdr3_nt: TGTGCCAGTAGGTCCAGCCATTTAGGACGGAGCCAAGAGACCCAGTACTTC; cdr3_aa: CASRSSHLGRSQETQYF; clone_size: -; j_call: TRBJ2-5; v_call: TRBV19; d_call: -
cdr3_nt: TGTGCCAGCTCACCAAGTCTAGCGGGATCCTTCACAGATACGCAGTATTTT; cdr3_aa: CASSPSLAGSFTDTQYF; clone_size: -; j_call: TRBJ2-3; v_call: TRBV18; d_call: TRBD2
cdr3_nt: TGTGCCAGCAGCTCCCGCCCGAAGGAAGCTTTCTTT; cdr3_aa: CASSSRPKEAFF; clone_size: -; j_call: TRBJ1-1; v_call: TRBV9; d_call: -
cdr3_nt: TGTGCCAGCAGCGTAGCCGGGACAGGGCCCGAGCAGTACTTC; cdr3_aa: CASSVAGTGPEQYF; clone_size: once; j_call: TRBJ2-7; v_call: TRBV5-4; d_call: TRBD1
cdr3_nt: TGTGCCAGCAGTTACTCTTGGGGGGCAGGGGGCGAGCAGTACTTC; cdr3_aa: CASSYSWGAGGEQYF; clone_size: -; j_call: TRBJ2-7; v_call: TRBV6-5; d_call: -
cdr3_nt: TGTGCCAGCAGCGCTTCCTACGAGCAGTACTTC; cdr3_aa: CASSASYEQYF; clone_size: -; j_call: TRBJ2-7; v_call: TRBV7-2; d_call: -
cdr3_nt: TGTGCCATCAGTGAGTCCCAGGATCAGCCCCAGCATTTT; cdr3_aa: CAISESQDQPQHF; clone_size: -; j_call: TRBJ1-5; v_call: TRBV10-3; d_call: -
cdr3_nt: TGCGCCAGCAGCCCGAACGTACCCCAGACCCAGTACTTC; cdr3_aa: CASSPNVPQTQYF; clone_size: -; j_call: TRBJ2-5; v_call: TRBV5-1; d_call: -
cdr3_nt: TGTGCCAGTAGTCCGCGGGACAGTAGTGATAGCAATCAGCCCCAGCATTTT; cdr3_aa: CASSPRDSSDSNQPQHF; clone_size: once; j_call: TRBJ1-5; v_call: TRBV19; d_call: TRBD1
cdr3_nt: TGTGCCAGCAGTTATAAATGGGGGGATACGCAGTATTTT; cdr3_aa: CASSYKWGDTQYF; clone_size: -; j_call: TRBJ2-3; v_call: TRBV27; d_call: -
cdr3_nt: TGTGCCAGCAGCCAAACAGGGATTCTAAATGAAAAACTGTTTTTT; cdr3_aa: CASSQTGILNEKLFF; clone_size: -; j_call: TRBJ1-4; v_call: TRBV14; d_call: -
cdr3_nt: TGTGCCAGCAGCTCCCCGGGACTAGCGGGCTACGAGCAGTACTTC; cdr3_aa: CASSSPGLAGYEQYF; clone_size: -; j_call: TRBJ2-7; v_call: TRBV5-6; d_call: TRBD2
cdr3_nt: TGTGCCAGCAGGCTTGAGGTTACAACTAATGAAAAACTGTTTTTT; cdr3_aa: CASRLEVTTNEKLFF; clone_size: -; j_call: TRBJ1-4; v_call: TRBV21-1; d_call: -
cdr3_nt: TGTGCCAGCAGCTTACGAAACAGGGGAAACTACGAGCAGTACTTC; cdr3_aa: CASSLRNRGNYEQYF; clone_size: -; j_call: TRBJ2-7; v_call: TRBV7-9; d_call: TRBD1
cdr3_nt: TGTGCCAGCTCACCAGGACTAGCGGGGGGTTACGAGCAGTACTTC; cdr3_aa: CASSPGLAGGYEQYF; clone_size: -; j_call: TRBJ2-7; v_call: TRBV18; d_call: TRBD2
cdr3_nt: TGTGCCAGCAGTCGGACAGGGATGCAAGAGACCCAGTACTTC; cdr3_aa: CASSRTGMQETQYF; clone_size: -; j_call: TRBJ2-5; v_call: TRBV5-8; d_call: TRBD1
cdr3_nt: TGTGCCAGCAGCGTAGGCCTTACGGGGAACCAGCCCCAGCATTTT; cdr3_aa: CASSVGLTGNQPQHF; clone_size: -; j_call: TRBJ1-5; v_call: TRBV9; d_call: -
cdr3_nt: TGTGCCAGCAGCCTTAGCGGGGGTTACTACAATGAGCAGTTCTTC; cdr3_aa: CASSLSGGYYNEQFF; clone_size: -; j_call: TRBJ2-1; v_call: TRBV9; d_call: TRBD2
cdr3_nt: TGTGCCAGCAGTTATACCTTAGCGGGGGGACAAGAGACCCAGTACTTC; cdr3_aa: CASSYTLAGGQETQYF; clone_size: -; j_call: TRBJ2-5; v_call: TRBV6-6; d_call: TRBD2
cdr3_nt: TGCAGCGTTGGAGGTAGCGGGAGCACAGATACGCAGTATTTT; cdr3_aa: CSVGGSGSTDTQYF; clone_size: -; j_call: TRBJ2-3; v_call: TRBV29-1; d_call: TRBD2
cdr3_nt: TGTGCCAGCAGCTTAGCAGGGGTTCTGGACACTGAAGCTTTCTTT; cdr3_aa: CASSLAGVLDTEAFF; clone_size: -; j_call: TRBJ1-1; v_call: TRBV11-1; d_call: -
cdr3_nt: TGTGCCAGCAGCCGGGAGCCGGCGGCAGATACGCAGTATTTT; cdr3_aa: CASSREPAADTQYF; clone_size: -; j_call: TRBJ2-3; v_call: TRBV6-1; d_call: -
cdr3_nt: TGCGCCAGCAGTGACAGAAATGAAGCTTTCTTT; cdr3_aa: CASSDRNEAFF; clone_size: -; j_call: TRBJ1-1; v_call: TRBV5-1; d_call: -
cdr3_nt: TGCGCCAGCAGCTCCAGTCGCTCTGGAAACACCATATATTTT; cdr3_aa: CASSSSRSGNTIYF; clone_size: -; j_call: TRBJ1-3; v_call: TRBV10-1; d_call: -
cdr3_nt: TGTGCCATCAGTGAGAGGCTAGGGCCCAGCGTGTTCTTC; cdr3_aa: CAISERLGPSVFF; clone_size: -; j_call: TRBJ2-1; v_call: TRBV10-3; d_call: -
cdr3_nt: TGTGCAAGTCGCCGGCTGGGGGAGACCCAGTACTTC; cdr3_aa: CASRRLGETQYF; clone_size: -; j_call: TRBJ2-5; v_call: TRBV12-2; d_call: -
cdr3_nt: TGTGCCAGCAGCTTGGCGACCGGCGAGCAGTACTTC; cdr3_aa: CASSLATGEQYF; clone_size: few; j_call: TRBJ2-7; v_call: TRBV5-4; d_call: -
cdr3_nt: TGTGCCAGCAGTTCTAAAGATACGCAGTATTTT; cdr3_aa: CASSSKDTQYF; clone_size: -; j_call: TRBJ2-3; v_call: TRBV6-6; d_call: -
cdr3_nt: TGTGCCAGCTCCCGCACCGGACTAGCGGGGGGGTTTAGCACAGATACGCAGTATTTT; cdr3_aa: CASSRTGLAGGFSTDTQYF; clone_size: few; j_call: TRBJ2-3; v_call: TRBV18; d_call: TRBD2
cdr3_nt: TGCGCCAGCAGCCAAGATCATGCGGCTTCCAATCAGCCCCAGCATTTT; cdr3_aa: CASSQDHAASNQPQHF; clone_size: once; j_call: TRBJ1-5; v_call: TRBV4-1; d_call: -
cdr3_nt: TGTGCCAGCAGCCGACAGGGAACCTACGAGCAGTACTTC; cdr3_aa: CASSRQGTYEQYF; clone_size: -; j_call: TRBJ2-7; v_call: TRBV6-5; d_call: TRBD1
cdr3_nt: TGTGCCAGCAGCGGGGGGACTCAAGAGACCCAGTACTTC; cdr3_aa: CASSGGTQETQYF; clone_size: -; j_call: TRBJ2-5; v_call: TRBV7-3; d_call: -
cdr3_nt: TGTGCCTGGACCCAAACGGGACAGGGGGCTTGGGTCACTGAAGCTTTCTTT; cdr3_aa: CAWTQTGQGAWVTEAFF; clone_size: -; j_call: TRBJ1-1; v_call: TRBV30; d_call: TRBD1
cdr3_nt: TGTGCCAGCAGACGACAGGGACTCTCCTACGAGCAGTACTTC; cdr3_aa: CASRRQGLSYEQYF; clone_size: -; j_call: TRBJ2-7; v_call: TRBV27; d_call: -
cdr3_nt: TGTGCCAGCAGCTTGGCAGCCATGAACACTGAAGCTTTCTTT; cdr3_aa: CASSLAAMNTEAFF; clone_size: -; j_call: TRBJ1-1; v_call: TRBV7-9; d_call: -
cdr3_nt: TGTGCCAGCAGTTACGGGACAGGGGCTGAAGCTTTCTTT; cdr3_aa: CASSYGTGAEAFF; clone_size: -; j_call: TRBJ1-1; v_call: TRBV6-6; d_call: TRBD1
cdr3_nt: TGTGCCAGCAGCGTAGACGGGGTGTACTACAATGAGCAGTTCTTC; cdr3_aa: CASSVDGVYYNEQFF; clone_size: -; j_call: TRBJ2-1; v_call: TRBV9; d_call: -
cdr3_nt: TGTGCCAGTAGTATAGGGCCTAGCAATCAGCCCCAGCATTTT; cdr3_aa: CASSIGPSNQPQHF; clone_size: once; j_call: TRBJ1-5; v_call: TRBV19; d_call: -
cdr3_nt: TGTGCCAGCAGGGAAAGACTGAGGACTAACTATGGCTACACCTTC; cdr3_aa: CASRERLRTNYGYTF; clone_size: -; j_call: TRBJ1-2; v_call: TRBV28; d_call: -
cdr3_nt: TGTGCCAGCAGTCCGGAGATTGCTTCCGATCAGCCCCAGCATTTT; cdr3_aa: CASSPEIASDQPQHF; clone_size: few; j_call: TRBJ1-5; v_call: TRBV6-5; d_call: -
cdr3_nt: TGTGCCAGCAGCCATAAAATCCGCCCCTCCTACGAGCAGTACTTC; cdr3_aa: CASSHKIRPSYEQYF; clone_size: -; j_call: TRBJ2-7; v_call: TRBV28; d_call: -
cdr3_nt: TGTGCCAGCAGTGAATATGGAAGAAACGCCCCTGAAGCTTTCTTT; cdr3_aa: CASSEYGRNAPEAFF; clone_size: -; j_call: TRBJ1-1; v_call: TRBV25-1; d_call: -